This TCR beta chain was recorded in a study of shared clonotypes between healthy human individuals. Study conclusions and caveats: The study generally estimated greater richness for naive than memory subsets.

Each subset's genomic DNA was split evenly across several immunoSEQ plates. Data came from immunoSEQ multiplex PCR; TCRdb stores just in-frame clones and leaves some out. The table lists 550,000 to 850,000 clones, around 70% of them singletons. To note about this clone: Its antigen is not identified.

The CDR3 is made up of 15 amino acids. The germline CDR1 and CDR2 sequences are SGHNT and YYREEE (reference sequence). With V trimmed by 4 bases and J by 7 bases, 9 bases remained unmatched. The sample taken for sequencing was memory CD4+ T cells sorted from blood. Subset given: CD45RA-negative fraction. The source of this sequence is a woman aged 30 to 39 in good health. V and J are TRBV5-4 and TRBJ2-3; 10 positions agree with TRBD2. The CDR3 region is CASSVPGLARNTQYF. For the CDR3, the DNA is TGTGCCAGCAGCGTGCCGGGACTAGCGAGAAATACGCAGTATTTT.